A single sample is the source of the 21 T cell receptor beta chains below, sequenced in a study of T cells in Graves' hyperthyroidism and ophthalmopathy. There were TCR beta CDR3 regions amplified from RNA transcripts. HTBI primers were the set used in a first-round RT-PCR of the TCR CDR3. TCRdb ran MiXCR on the multiplex PCR reads and lists one entry per CDR3 protein. This sample carries around 800,000 distinct CDR3 sequences, around 38% of them seen once, and the ten largest clones take approximately 8.7%. Material for sequencing was blood. These receptors were taken from a man aged 18 to 29 with Graves' hyperthyroidism.

The CDR3 region has the DNA TGCAGCGTTGAACTGGACAGTAATTACTACGAGCAGTACTTC. It specifies CSVELDSNYYEQYF. The chain combines TRBV29-1 with TRBJ2-7; D possibly corresponds to TRBD1 (6 bases). The CDR3 spans 14 residues. CDR1 is SQVTM, CDR2 ANQGSEA, per germline. V gave up 2 bases and J gave up 3 bases, with 14 bases separating them.

This clonotype occurred many times. At one of its ends the junction is not consistent with the germline gene, which may arise from a read error. The chain has TRBV10-3 and TRBJ1-5; perhaps TRBD1 as D (5 bases). This CDR3 region has 13 residues. Germline assignment: CDR1 ENHRY and CDR2 SYGVKD. The CDR3 here is CAVSGDSNQPQHF. CDR3 DNA: TGTGCCGTCAGTGGGGACAGCAATCAGCCCCAGCATTTT.

The rearrangement joins TRBV15 to TRBJ1-1; D is undetermined. Germline CDR1 LNHNV, CDR2 YYDKDF (reference sequence). V was pared by 3 bases and J by 5 bases, with 19 bases between. The CDR3 totals 16 residues. The CDR3 is CATSSESRYVQTEAFF. The CDR3 nucleotides are TGTGCCACCAGCAGTGAGTCGAGATATGTGCAAACTGAAGCTTTCTTT.

This clonotype was counted many times. V is TRBV25-1 and J is TRBJ1-1, with a tentative D call TRBD1 (5 bases). The CDR3 has 14 residues. V lost 8 bases to trimming and J lost 5 bases, with 18 bases between them. Per germline, CDR1 MGHDK and CDR2 SYGVNS. DNA for the CDR3: TGTGCCAGCCCCGAGGGGAGGGTTGGGACTGAAGCTTTCTTT. Residues: CASPEGRVGTEAFF.

This clonotype has ten or more counts. This chain uses TRBV29-1 with TRBJ2-2; 7 nucleotides line up with TRBD1. The CDR3 length is 17 residues. J was trimmed by 0 bases and V by 7 bases; bases with no gene match: 14. Germline values: CDR1 SQVTM, CDR2 ANQGSEA. Written as DNA, the CDR3 is TGCAGCGCCTTGGGTTTCCGGGACAGCGCGAACACCGGGGAGCTGTTTTTT. It encodes CSALGFRDSANTGELFF.

This clonotype was detected a few times. This chain links TRBV11-2 with TRBJ2-5; D call uncertain. Trimming shortened V by 2 bases and J by 3 bases, and 7 bases separated the two germline ends. Germline CDR1 SGHAT, CDR2 FQNNGV. CDR3 size: 13 residues. The DNA of the CDR3 is TGTGCCAGCAGCTTAAACCGCAAAGAGACCCAGTACTTC. Protein: CASSLNRKETQYF. The variable domain in full, with the rest retrieved from reference TRBV11-2 and TRBJ2-5, is EAGVAQSPRYKIIEKRQSVAFWCNPISGHATLYWYQQILGQGPKLLIQFQNNGVVDDSQLPKDRFSAERLKGVDSTLKIQPAKLEDSAVYLCASSLNRKETQYFGPGTRLLVL.

A note on this clonotype: Just one base apart from a much larger clone, this may be a read error. The chain has TRBV9 and TRBJ1-4; D is undetermined. The CDR3 loop spans 15 amino acids. V lost 3 bases to trimming and J lost 4 bases, with 13 bases between them. The germline CDR1 and CDR2 sequences are SGDLS and YYNGEE. Here the CDR3 reads CASSATEGVNEKLFF. CDR3 DNA: TGTGCCAGCAGCGCCACGGAGGGAGTTAATGAAAAACTGTTTTTT.

V usage is TRBV20-1 and J usage is TRBJ2-2; the D gene is possibly TRBD2 (5 bases). The CDR3 spans 15 residues. Germline V CDR1 and CDR2: DFQATT, SNEGSKA (reference sequence). V was shortened by 5 bases and J by 0 bases, with 13 bases between the two germline ends. In nucleotides, the CDR3 is TGCAGTGCTCCCCAGAGGGCCGCGAACACCGGGGAGCTGTTTTTT. Protein: CSAPQRAANTGELFF.

This clonotype was detected many times. The gene calls are TRBV10-3 and TRBJ2-2; 9 bases line up with TRBD1. The V segment lost 7 bases and the J segment 3 bases; nucleotides outside the gene matches: 6. There are 15 residues in the CDR3. CDR1 ENHRY and CDR2 SYGVKD come from the germline V gene. Here the CDR3 reads CAITSRTGDTGELFF. CDR3 nucleotide sequence: TGTGCCATCACCTCACGGACAGGGGACACCGGGGAGCTGTTTTTT.

The table lists this clonotype with a count of one. The conserved final phenylalanine or tryptophan is absent from the CDR3, which likely points to a read error. The DNA is left out, because the CDR3 cannot be placed on it with certainty; the CDR3 is given as TCRdb lists it. The rearrangement uses TRBV15 and TRBJ1-4. CDR1 is LNHNV and CDR2 is YYDKDF in the germline V gene (reference sequence). The CDR3 is 9 amino acids in total, end residues counted. The chain's CDR3 is CATSTGVLL.

This clonotype was seen at least ten times. The chain combines TRBV19 with TRBJ1-5; 10 bases fit TRBD1. The germline gives CDR1 LNHDA, CDR2 SQIVND (reference sequence). The ends lost 4 bases at V and 6 bases at J; junction bases unmatched: 6. The length of the CDR3 is 15 residues. For the CDR3, the DNA is TGTGCCAGTAGTACTTGGACAGGGGGTACTCAGCCCCAGCATTTT. Translating gives CASSTWTGGTQPQHF.

The genes are TRBV9 and TRBJ2-7, with D possibly being TRBD1 or TRBD2 (5 bases each). With 5 bases removed from V and 7 bases from J, the gap between germline ends came to 19 bases. Germline V gives CDR1 SGDLS, CDR2 YYNGEE. The CDR3 totals 14 residues. The CDR3 DNA is TGTGCCAGCAGTTTATGGGGGAGTACTAATGAGCAGTACTTC. Its protein is CASSLWGSTNEQYF.

The sample holds a few counts of this clonotype. The CDR3 protein is CASTLGEGLTVLYTGELFF. The DNA for the CDR3 is TGTGCCAGCACTCTAGGGGAAGGCCTGACGGTTTTATACACCGGGGAGCTGTTTTTT. V gene TRBV2 combines with J gene TRBJ2-2, with D perhaps matching TRBD1 (5 bases). There are 19 residues in the CDR3. Trimming cost V 7 bases and J 3 bases, with 27 bases left between them. Germline V CDR1 and CDR2: SNHLY, FYNNEI.

The chain uses TRBV25-1 and TRBJ2-3; TRBD2 is a possible D gene (5 bases). The V and J ends lost 2 bases and 1 base respectively, with 10 bases between them. Germline CDR1 is MGHDK and CDR2 is SYGVNS. The CDR3 extends over 15 amino acids. CDR3 residues: CASSEPEGGTDTQYF. In nucleotides, the CDR3 is TGTGCCAGCAGTGAACCCGAGGGAGGCACAGATACGCAGTATTTT.

The genes are TRBV11-2 and TRBJ1-6, with D hard to call. Looked up from germline, CDR1 is SGHAT and CDR2 is FQNNGV. The V gene lost 5 bases and the J gene lost 13 bases, with 6 bases spanning the gap. The CDR3 contains 10 residues. In nucleotides, the CDR3 is TGTGCCAGCAGCCCAAACCCCCTCCACTTT. Translated, it gives CASSPNPLHF. The full variable domain, completed using reference TRBV11-2 and TRBJ1-6, is EAGVAQSPRYKIIEKRQSVAFWCNPISGHATLYWYQQILGQGPKLLIQFQNNGVVDDSQLPKDRFSAERLKGVDSTLKIQPAKLEDSAVYLCASSPNPLHFGNGTRLTVT.

This chain joins TRBV2 and TRBJ2-7, with a tentative D call TRBD2 (5 bases). V was shortened by 6 bases and J by 7 bases, with 16 bases between the two germline ends. Germline CDR1 and CDR2: SNHLY and FYNNEI. The CDR3 has 13 residues. The CDR3: CASSMTTYNEQYF. The CDR3 DNA follows: TGTGCCAGCAGCATGACTACATACAATGAGCAGTACTTC.

The CDR3, as DNA: TGTGCCAGTAGCCTCGCCGGGACAAGAAACACTGAAGCTTTCTTT. This codes for CASSLAGTRNTEAFF. This chain uses TRBV19 with TRBJ1-1; D might be TRBD1 (6 bases). Germline V gene sequence: CDR1 LNHDA, CDR2 SQIVND (reference sequence). The CDR3 covers 15 residues. Trimming left V 6 bases short and J 2 bases short, with 16 bases between.

This clonotype was detected many times. This chain joins TRBV14 and TRBJ1-1, with D possibly TRBD1 on 5 matching bases. The CDR3 length is 14 residues. Trimming left V 2 bases short and J 4 bases short, with 11 bases between. Germline CDR1 SGHDN, CDR2 FVKESK. Here the CDR3 DNA reads TGTGCCAGCAGCCAACAAGAGGGGATCACTGAAGCTTTCTTT. It specifies CASSQQEGITEAFF.

The CDR3 DNA sequence: TGTGCCAGCAGCTCCTACCTCCGGGACAGACAAGAGACCCAGTACTTC. Amino acids: CASSSYLRDRQETQYF. The chain combines TRBV11-2 with TRBJ2-5; TRBD1 aligns across 7 bases. Germline CDR1 SGHAT, CDR2 FQNNGV. CDR3 size: 16 residues. V shed 4 bases, J shed 2 bases, and the junction held 10 bases outside the gene matches.

The genes are TRBV5-5 and TRBJ2-5; D possibly corresponds to TRBD1 (7 bases). Germline-derived CDR1 and CDR2 are SGHKS and YYEKEE (reference sequence). CDR3 length: 15 residues. The V end lost 4 bases, the J end lost 5 bases, and 18 bases lay between the germline ends. CDR3 sequence (DNA): TGTGCCAGCAGCCAAGAAAGGGCAGGGGGGGAGACCCAGTACTTC. It specifies CASSQERAGGETQYF. Supplemented by reference TRBV5-5 and TRBJ2-5, the full variable domain reads DAGVTQSPTHLIKTRGQQVTLRCSPISGHKSVSWYQQVLGQGPQFIFQYYEKEERGRGNFPDRFSARQFPNYSSELNVNALLLGDSALYLCASSQERAGGETQYFGPGTRLLVL.

The chain employs TRBV20-1 and TRBJ2-7, with 14 bases fitting TRBD2. Germline values: CDR1 DFQATT, CDR2 SNEGSKA (reference sequence). J was trimmed by 0 bases and V by 3 bases; bases with no gene match: 7. The CDR3 runs to 17 residues. The CDR3: CSASGLAGGFSSYEQYF. The DNA of the CDR3 is TGCAGTGCTAGTGGACTAGCGGGAGGTTTCAGCTCCTACGAGCAGTACTTC.